This T cell receptor (beta chain) was sequenced in a study of blood T cell repertoires in COVID-19. Trimming took 3 bases from V and 3 from J, leaving 8 bases between them. CDR3 size: 13 residues. Clones were read by immunoSEQ multiplex PCR, and TCRdb kept only the in-frame ones, dropping some. The profile shows 150,000 to 200,000 clones, approximately 90% of them singletons. This TCR was sampled from a human donor in a cohort sampled during active COVID-19. The material sequenced was peripheral blood. This chain links TRBV12-3 or TRBV12-4 with TRBJ2-5, with D maybe TRBD2 (6 bases). The CDR3 DNA follows: TGTGCCAGCAGTTTCGCGGGGAAAGAGACCCAGTACTTC. Amino acids: CASSFAGKETQYF.